The present entry profiles one T cell receptor (beta chain) with its context. What antigen it recognizes has not been identified. No clone much larger than this one lies a single base away; base qualities are absent. TCRbeta CDR3 regions were amplified from genomic DNA by means of the immunoSEQ Assay, a bias-controlled multiplex PCR. In the authors' own workflow: Within the assay, amplification of reference gene primers was used to estimate how many nucleated cells each sample contained. Sequence reads were collapsed and filtered to measure the absolute abundance of every unique TCRbeta CDR3 rearrangement. For each sample, productive Simpson clonality was calculated by taking the square root of Simpson's diversity index across productive rearrangements. This is the immuneACCESS table as TCRdb keeps it, with only in-frame sequences that have V and J called. A part of the clones is gone; compared with another copy, unresolved V genes explain less than half, and the rest is unexplained. Clonal size and the V and J genes are those of that table, whereas D and trimming came from the DNA. The sample table holds about 180,000 clones, of which 80% to 90% were seen once. Around 8.6% of the sample lies in the top ten.

The data are from a study of blood T cell repertoires in COVID-19 (TCRdb year 2020). About the study as a whole: The collaborator samples originated in the United States, Italy and Spain and spanned the acute and convalescent phases of COVID-19. Subjects who had been exposed to COVID-19, were actively infected with it, or had recovered from it provided the deeply sampled blood TCRbeta repertoires that made up the dataset. The repertoires were released in a freely available public database intended as a resource for research on the immune response to SARS-CoV-2. The prospective study material was composed of cDNA or gDNA derived from T cells, B-cell-depleted T cells, or PBMCs. Where available, HLA class I and class II types were taken from metadata supplied by the sample provider and were not determined by assay-based typing. Nearly every sample came with metadata listing a de-identified subject ID, COVID-19 status, age in years and sex. The samples were drawn from the first 160 participants of the ongoing ImmuneRACE study and from roughly 1,300 subjects provided by 6 global collaborators.

General study outcomes and caveats: Clinical and demographic metadata were provided uncurated, with the amount varying by source and participant.

Based on the germline V gene (reference sequence), the CDR1 and CDR2 sequences are LNHDA and SQIVND. The CDR3 measures 15 amino acids from cysteine to phenylalanine. The only DNA kept is the CDR3, 45 bases in frame from the first base. V has 5 bases trimmed and J has 0 bases trimmed; junction bases matching no gene number 6. The collaborating institutions used their own protocols to collect whole blood in K2EDTA tubes. For TCRbeta analysis, collaborators shipped samples as frozen whole blood, isolated PBMCs, or DNA extracted from either of those sample types. The receptor chain draws on TRBV19 and TRBJ2-5, with TRBD2 matching 7 junction bases. The sequenced sample consisted of peripheral blood. The TCR originated in a man aged 45 to 65 with active or convalescent COVID-19. The nucleotides read TGTGCCAGTAGTTCGCTGACTAGCAACCAAGAGACCCAGTACTTC. This gives the protein CASSSLTSNQETQYF.